These 30 T cell receptor beta chains originate from one sample sequenced in a study of blood T cell repertoires in COVID-19. The table came from immunoSEQ multiplex PCR; TCRdb's copy has only in-frame clones and leaves some out. This sample yields 99,000 or so clones, of which around 86% are seen a single time; 30% to 45% belongs to the top ten. The specimen sequenced was peripheral blood. The source is a man aged 80 or over with acute or convalescent COVID-19.

The chain carries TRBV5-1 and TRBJ2-6, with 7 bases fitting TRBD1. This CDR3 has 16 amino acids. The V gene end was trimmed by 4 bases and the J gene end by 1 base; junction bases not matched to a gene: 5. CDR1 is SGHRS and CDR2 is YFSETQ in the germline V gene. The CDR3 coding sequence is TGCGCCAGCAGCATGACAGGGAATTCTGGGGCCAACGTCCTGACTTTC. It encodes CASSMTGNSGANVLTF.

The rearrangement links TRBV10-1 to TRBJ2-3; 8 bases map to TRBD1. The CDR3 is 17 amino acids. Trimming removed 1 base from V and 4 bases from J; junction bases left unmatched: 10. Germline CDR1 is WNHNN and CDR2 is SYGVQD (reference sequence). The CDR3 region is CASSELNGQGRPDTQYF. CDR3 coding DNA: TGCGCCAGCAGTGAGTTAAACGGACAGGGTCGGCCAGATACGCAGTATTTT.

As concerns this clone: It may be a read error: a sequence one base away is much more abundant. The chain has TRBV5-1 and TRBJ1-2; tentatively, D is TRBD1 (6 bases). V gave up 0 bases and J gave up 0 bases, with 6 bases separating them. CDR1 is SGHRS, CDR2 YFSETQ, per germline. This CDR3 region has 14 residues. For the CDR3, the DNA is TGCGCCAGCAGCTTGGGACAGGCTAACTATGGCTACACCTTC. It specifies CASSLGQANYGYTF.

The chain employs TRBV6-1 and TRBJ1-4; 9 bases map to TRBD1. The CDR3 length is 15 residues. V shed 1 base, J shed 6 bases, and the junction held 3 bases outside the gene matches. CDR1 and CDR2 (germline): MNHNS, SASEGT. The CDR3 DNA reads as TGTGCCAGCAGTGAAGGGGACAGGGAGCATGAAAAACTGTTTTTT. It codes for CASSEGDREHEKLFF.

This clone appeared a few times. The chain is built from TRBV6-2 or TRBV6-3 and TRBJ2-2; 10 bases map to TRBD2. This CDR3 has 16 residues. The germline CDR1 and CDR2 sequences are MNHEY and SVGEGT. The junction had 6 bases not matched to a gene; V was cut back by 7 bases and J by 1 base. The CDR3 region is CASTPGTSENTGELFF. The CDR3 region has the DNA TGTGCCAGCACCCCCGGGACTAGCGAGAACACCGGGGAGCTGTTTTTT.

The V call is TRBV15, the J call TRBJ2-5; the D gene is possibly TRBD1 (6 bases). Between the trimmed V and J ends, which lost 5 bases and 3 bases, there was a span of 16 bases. This CDR3 is 15 amino acids long. Looked up from germline, CDR1 is LNHNV and CDR2 is YYDKDF (reference sequence). The CDR3 nucleotides are TGTGCCACCAGCCCCAGGGGCCCAAGCGAAGAGACCCAGTACTTC. Translated: CATSPRGPSEETQYF.

The gene calls are TRBV6-1 and TRBJ2-7, with TRBD1 identical over 7 bases. V shed 0 bases, J shed 3 bases, and the junction held 8 bases outside the gene matches. In germline, CDR1 is MNHNS, CDR2 SASEGT. The length of the CDR3 is 16 residues. The CDR3 here is CASSEAVGTAFYEQYF. The CDR3 DNA reads TGTGCCAGCAGTGAAGCGGTCGGGACAGCTTTCTACGAGCAGTACTTC.

This chain joins TRBV19 and TRBJ2-3; TRBD2 agrees at 12 bases. The length of the CDR3 is 20 residues. In germline, CDR1 is LNHDA, CDR2 SQIVND (reference sequence). V lost 3 bases to trimming and J lost 0 bases; unmatched junction nucleotides: 13. DNA for the CDR3: TGTGCCAGTAGTATGGGGAGACTAGCGGGAGAATCCCCTAGCACAGATACGCAGTATTTT. This translates into CASSMGRLAGESPSTDTQYF.

This clone was counted ten times or more. The chain couples TRBV7-6 to TRBJ2-7, with D uncertain. The CDR3 has 15 residues. Germline V gene sequence: CDR1 SGHVS, CDR2 FNYEAQ. V gave up 6 bases and J gave up 4 bases, with 19 bases separating them. The CDR3 reads CASSLARQAFYEQYF. Written as DNA, the CDR3 is TGTGCCAGCAGTCTTGCACGACAAGCTTTTTACGAGCAGTACTTC.

This chain links TRBV3-1 (or the pseudogene TRBV3-2) with TRBJ1-1; D is perhaps TRBD1 (5 bases). Trimming took off 4 bases at V and 1 base at J, with 7 bases between the two ends. In germline, CDR1 is LGHDT, CDR2 YNNKEL (reference sequence). CDR3 length: 13 amino acids. The CDR3, as DNA: TGTGCCAGCAGCCGACAGCAGAACACTGAAGCTTTCTTT. Its translation is CASSRQQNTEAFF.

In its sample, this clone was seen a few times. This sequence joins TRBV6-4 and TRBJ2-1; 8 positions match TRBD2. Germline assignment: CDR1 MRHNA and CDR2 SNTAGT. The ends lost 4 bases at V and 7 bases at J; junction bases unmatched: 6. The CDR3 has 14 amino acids. The CDR3 loop is CASSVSGSSNEQFF. The CDR3 DNA reads as TGTGCCAGCAGTGTAAGCGGGAGTTCAAATGAGCAGTTCTTC.

The sample holds a few counts of this clone. This chain links TRBV6-5 with TRBJ1-1; D is possibly TRBD1 (5 bases). This CDR3 contains 14 residues. Trimming pared 6 bases from V and 0 bases from J, leaving 11 bases between. Germline V gene lookup returns CDR1 MNHEY and CDR2 SVGAGI. CDR3 nucleotide sequence: TGTGCCAGCAGGAGACAGCGAATGAACACTGAAGCTTTCTTT. Translating it yields CASRRQRMNTEAFF.

The V and J genes are TRBV7-9 and TRBJ1-4; D uncertain. CDR1 is SEHNR and CDR2 is FQNEAQ in the germline V gene (reference sequence). The CDR3 spans 13 residues. V gave up 1 base and J gave up 5 bases, with 5 bases separating them. CDR3 sequence (DNA): TGTGCCAGCAGCTTAGAACAGAATGAAAAACTGTTTTTT. Its protein product is CASSLEQNEKLFF.

The chain couples TRBV28 to TRBJ2-1; 9 bases align to TRBD2. The germline V gene encodes CDR1 MDHEN and CDR2 SYDVKM. CDR3 length equals 15 residues. V lost 6 bases, J lost 5 bases, and 8 bases stayed unmatched. DNA of the CDR3: TGTGCCAGCAGCGCCCTAGCGGGAACCCACAATGAGCAGTTCTTC. Its protein is CASSALAGTHNEQFF.

This clone is a singleton in its sample. The V and J genes are TRBV28 and TRBJ2-1, with a weak D call TRBD1 (5 bases). The CDR3 is 14 amino acids. Germline V gene lookup returns CDR1 MDHEN and CDR2 SYDVKM. Trimming took 3 bases from V and 9 from J, leaving 15 bases between them. The CDR3 region has the DNA TGTGCCAGCAGTTTGGGCGTCAGGGTGGGTGAGCAGTTCTTC. Its translation is CASSLGVRVGEQFF.

The chain carries TRBV15 and TRBJ1-5; TRBD1 might be the D (6 bases). CDR3 length equals 17 residues. Looked up from germline, CDR1 is LNHNV and CDR2 is YYDKDF (reference sequence). Between the trimmed V and J ends, which lost 0 bases and 1 base, there was a span of 13 bases. The CDR3 here is CATSRDTGIRSNQPQHF. Written as DNA, the CDR3 is TGTGCCACCAGCAGAGACACAGGGATTCGGAGCAATCAGCCCCAGCATTTT.

V usage is TRBV28 and J usage is TRBJ2-7, with 8 bases that match TRBD1. Trimming at V came to 6 bases and at J to 0 bases, leaving 10 bases not matched to a gene. The CDR3 totals 16 residues. Germline V gene sequence: CDR1 MDHEN, CDR2 SYDVKM. CDR3 DNA sequence: TGTGCCAGCAGGCAGTATGGGGACAGGAGCTCCTACGAGCAGTACTTC. This gives the protein CASRQYGDRSSYEQYF.

V gene TRBV4-1 combines with J gene TRBJ1-1; D might be TRBD1 (5 bases). Germline CDR1 is MGHRA and CDR2 is YSYEKL. The CDR3 covers 15 residues. V lost 1 base and J 1 base, leaving 10 bases between the germline ends. This chain's CDR3 is CASSQAGTRNTEAFF. The CDR3 DNA reads TGCGCCAGCAGCCAAGCCGGGACTCGGAACACTGAAGCTTTCTTT.

This clone was counted a few times. This rearrangement joins TRBV5-1 to TRBJ2-7; a weak D match, TRBD1 (5 bases). V was pared by 3 bases and J by 0 bases, with 10 bases between. Germline assignment: CDR1 SGHRS and CDR2 YFSETQ. This CDR3 region has 14 residues. CDR3 residues: CASSWGDSSYEQYF. The DNA of the CDR3 is TGCGCCAGCAGCTGGGGTGACAGCTCCTACGAGCAGTACTTC.

This clone occurred once. The chain recombines TRBV11-2 with TRBJ1-5; perhaps TRBD1 as D (5 bases). Germline V gives CDR1 SGHAT, CDR2 FQNNGV. The CDR3 length is 15 residues. Trimming shortened V by 2 bases and J by 4 bases, and 12 bases separated the two germline ends. The CDR3: CASSLFWGGNQPQHF. Written as DNA, the CDR3 is TGTGCCAGCAGCTTATTTTGGGGGGGTAATCAGCCCCAGCATTTT.

To note about this clone: Distinct nucleotide sequences in the sample also encode this CDR3. The rearrangement links TRBV5-1 to TRBJ2-7, with TRBD2 matching 8 bases. The CDR3 runs 15 residues. Trimming took 0 bases from V and 3 from J; bases not matched to a gene: 5. From germline, CDR1 is SGHRS and CDR2 YFSETQ. DNA of the CDR3: TGCGCCAGCAGCTTGGTAGTAGCGGGAAGCTACGAGCAGTACTTC. The encoded protein is CASSLVVAGSYEQYF.

V and J are TRBV5-1 and TRBJ1-1; TRBD1 might be the D (6 bases). CDR1 and CDR2 from the germline V gene are SGHRS and YFSETQ. This CDR3 spans 15 amino acids. Trimming shortened V by 0 bases and J by 5 bases, and 14 bases separated the two germline ends. CDR3 bases: TGCGCCAGCAGCTTGGTGGCAGGGGCCGGGACTGAAGCTTTCTTT. Protein: CASSLVAGAGTEAFF. Full variable domain (remainder filled in from reference TRBV5-1 and TRBJ1-1): KAGVTQTPRYLIKTRGQQVTLSCSPISGHRSVSWYQQTPGQGLQFLFEYFSETQRNKGNFPGRFSGRQFSNSRSEMNVSTLELGDSALYLCASSLVAGAGTEAFFGQGTRLTVV.

The chain uses TRBV12-3 or TRBV12-4 and TRBJ1-2, with D perhaps matching TRBD1 (6 bases). The V end was cut by 4 bases, the J end by 8 bases, with 11 bases between. The CDR3 extends over 12 amino acids. CDR3 amino acids: CASSSQGEGYTF. DNA for the CDR3: TGTGCCAGCAGTTCACAGGGTGAGGGCTACACCTTC.

This chain connects TRBV27 to TRBJ2-7, with 9 bases that match TRBD2. The V and J ends lost 8 bases and 2 bases, in that order; junction bases with no gene match: 7. Looked up from germline, CDR1 is MNHEY and CDR2 is SMNVEV (reference sequence). The CDR3 covers 14 residues. The CDR3, as DNA: TGTGCCAGCCGATTGACTAGCGGTACCTACGAGCAGTACTTC. It translates to CASRLTSGTYEQYF.

The CDR3 DNA reads as TGCGCCAGCAGCGCTGGACAGGGGGCTCGGTATACTGAAGCTTTCTTT. It yields the protein CASSAGQGARYTEAFF. The genes are TRBV5-1 and TRBJ1-1; 11 nucleotides line up with TRBD1. Germline V gene sequence: CDR1 SGHRS, CDR2 YFSETQ. With V trimmed by 4 bases and J by 5 bases, 10 bases remained unmatched. CDR3 length: 16 residues.

The sample holds one count of this clone. The V call is TRBV7-2, the J call TRBJ2-7; D remains ambiguous. Trimming took off 6 bases at V and 7 bases at J, with 10 bases between the two ends. The CDR3 consists of 11 residues. Germline V gene sequence: CDR1 SGHTA, CDR2 FQGNSA. CDR3 residues: CASRLLREQYF. The CDR3 coding sequence is TGTGCCAGCAGGCTACTTCGAGAGCAGTACTTC.

V gene TRBV27 combines with J gene TRBJ2-1, with 10 bases matching TRBD2. Germline CDR1 MNHEY, CDR2 SMNVEV (reference sequence). V lost 2 bases to trimming and J lost 8 bases; unmatched junction nucleotides: 6. CDR3 length: 15 amino acids. CDR3 coding DNA: TGTGCCAGCAGTTTACTGCTAGCGGGAGTTCATGAGCAGTTCTTC. Translated, it gives CASSLLLAGVHEQFF.

The chain has TRBV3-1 (or the pseudogene TRBV3-2) and TRBJ1-3, with D uncertain. Germline V gene lookup returns CDR1 LGHDT and CDR2 YNNKEL (reference sequence). V shed 2 bases and J shed 0 bases, with 11 bases lying between them. This CDR3 has 16 residues. The CDR3 nucleotides are TGTGCCAGCAGCCAAAGTGCGGGCTCCTCTGGAAACACCATATATTTT. Translated, it gives CASSQSAGSSGNTIYF.

The V call is TRBV18, the J call TRBJ1-4; 7 bases are a match to TRBD1. Germline V gives CDR1 KGHSH, CDR2 LQKENI. Germline trimming cut 3 bases from V and 7 bases from J; bases unmatched to any gene: 8. The CDR3 runs 15 residues. CDR3 in DNA: TGTGCCAGCTCACCGGCCCAGGGGGGAGGTGAAAAACTGTTTTTT. This codes for CASSPAQGGGEKLFF.

The V call is TRBV11-3, the J call TRBJ2-5; D possibly corresponds to TRBD1 (6 bases). CDR1 and CDR2 from the germline V gene are SGHNT and YENEEA. Trimming removed 2 bases from V and 5 bases from J, with 9 bases in between. The CDR3 consists of 13 residues. In DNA, the CDR3 is TGTGCCAGCAGCTTAACAGGGATGGAGACCCAGTACTTC. Translated, it gives CASSLTGMETQYF.